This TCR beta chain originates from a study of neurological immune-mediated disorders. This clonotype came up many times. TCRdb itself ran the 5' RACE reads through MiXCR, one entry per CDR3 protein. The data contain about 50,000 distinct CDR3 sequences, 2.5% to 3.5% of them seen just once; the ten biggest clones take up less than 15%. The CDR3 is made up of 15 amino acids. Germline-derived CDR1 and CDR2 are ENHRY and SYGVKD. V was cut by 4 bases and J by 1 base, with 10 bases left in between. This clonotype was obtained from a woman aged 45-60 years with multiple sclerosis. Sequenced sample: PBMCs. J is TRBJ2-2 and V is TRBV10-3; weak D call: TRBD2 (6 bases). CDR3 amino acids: CAISAGEGNTGELFF. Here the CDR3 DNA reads TGTGCCATCAGTGCGGGAGAGGGGAACACCGGGGAGCTGTTTTTT.